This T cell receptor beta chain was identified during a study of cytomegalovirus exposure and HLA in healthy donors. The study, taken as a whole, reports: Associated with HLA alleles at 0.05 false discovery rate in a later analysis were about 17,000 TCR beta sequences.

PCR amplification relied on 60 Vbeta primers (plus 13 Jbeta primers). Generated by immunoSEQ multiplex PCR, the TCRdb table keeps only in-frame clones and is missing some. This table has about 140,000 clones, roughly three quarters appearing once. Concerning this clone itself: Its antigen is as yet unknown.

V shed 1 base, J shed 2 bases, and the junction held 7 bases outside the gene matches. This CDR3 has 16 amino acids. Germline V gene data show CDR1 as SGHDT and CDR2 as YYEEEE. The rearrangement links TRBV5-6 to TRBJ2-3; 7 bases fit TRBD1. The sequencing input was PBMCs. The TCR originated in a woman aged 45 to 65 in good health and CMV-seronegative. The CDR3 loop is CASSLRAGTDTDTQYF. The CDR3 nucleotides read TGTGCCAGCAGCTTGAGAGCCGGGACAGACACAGATACGCAGTATTTT.